The present entry profiles one TCR beta chain with its context. Clones were sequenced by immunoSEQ multiplex PCR, and TCRdb holds only the in-frame ones, with some missing. The table includes about 90,000 clones, approximately 92% detected once. Each patient's relapse followed autologous stem cell transplantation, and brentuximab vedotin exposure varied. The data are from a study of PD-1 blockade in classical Hodgkin lymphoma. The CDR3 spans 16 residues. CDR1 is SGHTA and CDR2 is FQGNSA in the germline V gene. V was pared by 0 bases and J by 1 base, with 13 bases between. The receptor was derived from a human donor with classical Hodgkin lymphoma. This chain links TRBV7-2 with TRBJ2-7; perhaps TRBD1 as D (6 bases). The sample consisted of peripheral blood mononuclear cells (PBMCs), taken before the second cycle of nivolumab. The CDR3 bases are TGTGCCAGCAGCTTAGCGGGGGCAGGGGTATCCTACGAGCAGTACTTC. It specifies CASSLAGAGVSYEQYF.